The sequence of this T cell receptor (beta chain) was determined in a study of cytomegalovirus exposure and HLA in healthy donors. Study-level points and caveats: Presence/absence analyses assumed roughly uniform sequencing depth across donors. Most CMV-associated TCR beta chains were later found to appear HLA-restricted.

This CDR3 has 14 amino acids. Germline V lookup: CDR1 MNHEY, CDR2 SVGAGI. Trimming stripped 1 base from V and 3 bases from J, with 9 bases between. Primers: 60 Vbeta forward and 13 Jbeta reverse. Some clones are missing from TCRdb's copy, which holds only in-frame ones; the method was immunoSEQ multiplex PCR. Its table lists some 130,000 clones. Of note for this clone: The antigen is not known.

This TCR came from a woman in her thirties or forties in good health and CMV-seropositive. The chain carries TRBV6-5 and TRBJ1-1; tentative D call: TRBD1 (6 bases). Sequences were obtained from PBMCs. The CDR3 loop reads CASSYLSGDTEAFF. The DNA of the CDR3 is TGTGCCAGCAGTTACTTGTCAGGGGACACTGAAGCTTTCTTT.